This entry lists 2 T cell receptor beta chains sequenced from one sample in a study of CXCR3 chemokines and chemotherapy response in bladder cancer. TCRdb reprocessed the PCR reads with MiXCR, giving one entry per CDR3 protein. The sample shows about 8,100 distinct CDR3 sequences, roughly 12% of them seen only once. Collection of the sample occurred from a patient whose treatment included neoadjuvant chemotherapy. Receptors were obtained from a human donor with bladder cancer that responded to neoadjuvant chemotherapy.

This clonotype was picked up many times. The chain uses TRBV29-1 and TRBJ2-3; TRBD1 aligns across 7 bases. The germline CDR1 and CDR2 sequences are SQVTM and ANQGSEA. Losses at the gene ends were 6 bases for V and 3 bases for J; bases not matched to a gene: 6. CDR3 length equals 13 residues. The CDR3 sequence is CSVGQVDTDTQYF. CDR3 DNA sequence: TGCAGCGTAGGACAGGTGGATACAGATACGCAGTATTTT.

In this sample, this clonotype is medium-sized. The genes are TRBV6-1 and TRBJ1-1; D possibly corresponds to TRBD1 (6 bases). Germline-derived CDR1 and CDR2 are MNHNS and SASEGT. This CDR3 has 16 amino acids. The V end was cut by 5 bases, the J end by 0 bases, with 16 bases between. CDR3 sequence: CASSKLGAGMNTEAFF. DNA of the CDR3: TGTGCCAGCAGTAAATTGGGGGCGGGAATGAACACTGAAGCTTTCTTT.